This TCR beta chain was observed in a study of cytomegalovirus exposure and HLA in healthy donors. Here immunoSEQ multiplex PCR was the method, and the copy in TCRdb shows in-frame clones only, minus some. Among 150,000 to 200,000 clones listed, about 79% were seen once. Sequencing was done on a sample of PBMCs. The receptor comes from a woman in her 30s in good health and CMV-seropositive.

The CDR3 reads CASSWGSQGARTEAFF. As DNA, the CDR3 is TGTGCCAGCAGCTGGGGCTCACAGGGCGCCCGAACTGAAGCTTTCTTT. The chain combines TRBV5-6 with TRBJ1-1; D possibly corresponds to TRBD1 (6 bases). The CDR3 is made up of 16 amino acids. Trimming shortened V by 3 bases and J by 5 bases, and 20 bases separated the two germline ends. Germline V gene data show CDR1 as SGHDT and CDR2 as YYEEEE.